The source of this TCR beta chain is a study of graft-versus-host responses after intestinal transplantation. Study at large: Grafts that recipients had were multivisceral, liver-intestinal, or isolated intestinal transplants.

A remark on this clone: The antigen is unknown.

The repertoire was sequenced with immunoSEQ multiplex PCR; TCRdb's copy has only in-frame clones and lacks some. Of around 25,000 clones listed, approximately 82% are singletons. Study-wide results and limits: Present in recipient marrow, GvH clones included some that appeared first in ileum or blood. Allografts from individuals with graft-donor T cell macrochimerism displayed high graft-versus-host to host-versus-graft clonal ratios.

This TCR was sampled from a human patient who received an intestinal transplant, so some T cells may come from the graft donor. The sample here was PBMCs, taken 28 days after intestinal transplant.

The CDR3 loop reads CASSPGAGSSYEQYF. The DNA of the CDR3 is TGTGCCAGCAGCCCTGGAGCAGGAAGCTCCTACGAGCAGTACTTC. The genes are TRBV7-3 and TRBJ2-7, with D uncertain. CDR3 length: 15 residues. Between the trimmed V and J ends, which lost 5 bases and 0 bases, there was a span of 14 bases. The V gene's germline CDR1 is SGHTA and CDR2 FQGTGA.